This entry describes one TCR beta chain. The source of the sample is a study of CD8 T cells in Susac syndrome. The junction had 9 bases not matched to a gene; V was cut back by 7 bases and J by 2 bases. The CDR3 is 15 amino acids. Reverse transcription of roughly 0.5 to 1 ug RNA used random hexamers. TCRdb reanalysed the immunoSEQ multiplex PCR reads using MiXCR and keeps one entry per CDR3 protein. The repertoire consists of some 130,000 distinct CDR3 sequences, with roughly 94% occurring once and the leading ten covering 0.1% to 0.15%. FACS was used to enrich TEMRA cells, whereas the CD8+ and CD4+ T cells were obtained by negative isolation.

Sequencing was done on a sample of CD4+ T cells from PBMCs. The TCR sequence derives from a human donor with multiple sclerosis. The chain combines TRBV12-3 or TRBV12-4 with TRBJ1-2, with 8 bases identical to TRBD1. The CDR3 DNA reads as TGTGCCAGCACCACCGTACGACAGGGGAACTATGGCTACACCTTC. As protein: CASTTVRQGNYGYTF.